One sample yielded the 9 T cell receptor beta chains listed below, sequenced in a study of blood T cell repertoires in COVID-19. Assay: immunoSEQ multiplex PCR; the TCRdb copy retains only in-frame clones and omits some. The sample records around 170,000 clones, approximately 83% being singletons. The source material was peripheral blood. These receptors were obtained from a man in his 70s who had recovered from COVID-19.

The rearrangement links TRBV10-3 to TRBJ2-7, with TRBD1 as a possible D gene (5 bases). The CDR3 spans 13 residues. Trimming cost V 10 bases and J 2 bases, with 15 bases left between them. The germline CDR1 and CDR2 sequences are ENHRY and SYGVKD. CDR3 sequence reads: CATQARLAYEQYF. The CDR3, as DNA: TGTGCCACACAGGCTCGATTGGCCTACGAGCAGTACTTC.

This rearrangement joins TRBV7-9 to TRBJ2-5; no firm D call. Germline V gene data show CDR1 as SEHNR and CDR2 as FQNEAQ (reference sequence). This CDR3 comprises 14 residues. Trimming pared 5 bases from V and 4 bases from J, leaving 14 bases between. This chain's CDR3 is CASSPPVFLETQYF. CDR3 coding DNA: TGTGCCAGCAGCCCCCCGGTGTTCCTAGAGACCCAGTACTTC.

The chain couples TRBV27 to TRBJ1-6; D is possibly TRBD1 (5 bases). The CDR3 loop spans 17 amino acids. In germline, CDR1 is MNHEY, CDR2 SMNVEV (reference sequence). The V end was cut by 3 bases, the J end by 2 bases, with 14 bases between. CDR3 sequence: CASSLGLRQTYNSPLHF. In nucleotides, the CDR3 is TGTGCCAGCAGTTTGGGTCTCCGACAGACCTATAATTCACCCCTCCACTTT.

The gene calls are TRBV14 and TRBJ2-2; no reliable D call. Germline V CDR1 and CDR2: SGHDN, FVKESK. Trimming stripped 0 bases from V and 4 bases from J, with 6 bases between. The CDR3 consists of 14 residues. The CDR3 sequence is CASSQDGVTGELFF. For the CDR3, the DNA is TGTGCCAGCAGCCAAGATGGAGTCACCGGGGAGCTGTTTTTT.

V gene TRBV24-1 combines with J gene TRBJ2-3; perhaps TRBD2 as D (6 bases). The CDR3 is 17 amino acids. Germline V gene lookup returns CDR1 KGHDR and CDR2 SFDVKD. Trimming left V 9 bases short and J 4 bases short, with 25 bases between. The DNA of the CDR3 is TGTGCCACCTCCAAACAATCCGGGACTCTCCCGTCAGATACGCAGTATTTT. This translates into CATSKQSGTLPSDTQYF.

V and J are TRBV5-6 and TRBJ1-5, with D unresolved. There are 12 residues in the CDR3. Deletions cut 0 bases from V and 6 bases from J, with 4 bases between. Germline V gives CDR1 SGHDT, CDR2 YYEEEE. The CDR3 loop reads CASSLGSQPQHF. CDR3 nucleotide sequence: TGTGCCAGCAGCTTGGGCAGTCAGCCCCAGCATTTT.

This clone has only one observation. The genes are TRBV19 and TRBJ1-4, with a tentative D call TRBD1 (6 bases). The CDR3 extends over 13 amino acids. The germline CDR1 and CDR2 sequences are LNHDA and SQIVND (reference sequence). Between the trimmed V and J ends, which lost 4 bases and 7 bases, there was a span of 10 bases. In DNA, the CDR3 is TGTGCCAGTAGTACCGACAGGAGTGAAAAACTGTTTTTT. Translation: CASSTDRSEKLFF.

The J gene is TRBJ2-3, the V gene TRBV7-9; 9 bases fit TRBD1. With V trimmed by 4 bases and J by 0 bases, 2 bases remained unmatched. This CDR3 spans 15 amino acids. The germline V gene encodes CDR1 SEHNR and CDR2 FQNEAQ (reference sequence). In DNA form, the CDR3 reads TGTGCCAGCAGCTCTGGACAGGGGAGCACAGATACGCAGTATTTT. Its protein is CASSSGQGSTDTQYF.

The rearrangement uses TRBV13 and TRBJ1-3; 7 positions agree with TRBD1. CDR3 length: 16 amino acids. Germline V gene lookup returns CDR1 PRHDT and CDR2 FYEKMQ (reference sequence). J lost 4 bases, V lost 5 bases, and 11 bases had no gene match. CDR3 sequence reads: CASSMKTGTVGNTIYF. The CDR3 nucleotides read TGTGCCAGCAGCATGAAAACCGGGACAGTCGGAAACACCATATATTTT.